Presented here are 7 T cell receptor beta chains from one specimen sequenced in a study of shared clonotypes between healthy human individuals. The repertoire was sequenced with immunoSEQ multiplex PCR; TCRdb's copy has only in-frame clones and lacks some. This table holds 450,000 to 500,000 clones, over 75% found once. Sequenced input: PBMCs. These receptors originate from a woman in her thirties or forties in good health. Some clones in this sample may be carry-over from other donors' samples.

The V call is TRBV7-3, the J call TRBJ2-7; D possibly matches TRBD1 or TRBD2 (6 bases each). Trimming left V 2 bases short and J 2 bases short, with 13 bases between. Germline values: CDR1 SGHTA, CDR2 FQGTGA. The CDR3 runs 15 residues. The CDR3 is CASSLFGGRTYEQYF. CDR3 DNA: TGTGCCAGCAGCTTATTTGGGGGGCGAACCTACGAGCAGTACTTC.

A note on this clone: A far larger clone is off by one base, so a read error is likely. The same CDR3 arises from other DNA sequences in this sample as well. The chain is built from TRBV25-1 and TRBJ2-2, with TRBD1 identical over 9 bases. This CDR3 region has 15 residues. The germline V gene has CDR1 MGHDK and CDR2 SYGVNS. V lost 1 base to trimming and J lost 7 bases; unmatched junction nucleotides: 4. CDR3 DNA: TGTGCCAGCAGTGAATGGGACAGGGTAGACGGGGAGCTGTTTTTT. Translating gives CASSEWDRVDGELFF.

On this clone: A far larger clone is a single base away, which makes a read error likely. The chain uses TRBV6-1 and TRBJ1-5; possible D gene TRBD1, 5 bases. CDR1 MNHNS and CDR2 SASEGT come from the germline V gene. CDR3 length equals 14 residues. The V gene lost 8 bases and the J gene lost 8 bases, with 19 bases spanning the gap. CDR3 bases: TGTGCCAGCTCTGTGGGAGGGGAGAATAAGCCCCAGCATTTT. This sequence encodes CASSVGGENKPQHF.

This clone was seen only a few times. The genes are TRBV28 and TRBJ2-7; 7 nucleotides line up with TRBD1. Germline CDR1 and CDR2: MDHEN and SYDVKM. V was clipped by 5 bases and J by 5 bases; unmatched bases: 12. The CDR3 runs to 15 residues. The CDR3 reads CASSRIDRDGDEQYF. The CDR3 DNA follows: TGTGCCAGCAGTAGGATAGACAGGGACGGCGACGAGCAGTACTTC.

This chain uses TRBV30 with TRBJ1-1; D gene uncertain. Trimming cost V 5 bases and J 1 base, with 11 bases left between them. The CDR3 extends over 13 amino acids. In germline, CDR1 is GTSNPN, CDR2 SVGIG (reference sequence). The DNA for the CDR3 is TGTGCCTGGGTGTCTTGGTCGAACACTGAAGCTTTCTTT. Its protein product is CAWVSWSNTEAFF.

In this sample, this clone turned up a few times. V gene TRBV19 combines with J gene TRBJ2-3; unclear D gene. The CDR3 totals 13 residues. Per the germline V gene, CDR1 is LNHDA and CDR2 is SQIVND (reference sequence). Trimming shortened V by 5 bases and J by 3 bases, and 9 bases separated the two germline ends. DNA of the CDR3: TGTGCCAGTAGTCCACCAGCGACAGATACGCAGTATTTT. Its protein is CASSPPATDTQYF. Filled out from reference TRBV19 and TRBJ2-3, the complete variable domain reads DGGITQSPKYLFRKEGQNVTLSCEQNLNHDAMYWYRQDPGQGLRLIYYSQIVNDFQKGDIAEGYSVSREKKESFPLTVTSAQKNPTAFYLCASSPPATDTQYFGPGTRLTVL.

This clone was detected only a few times. The chain recombines TRBV11-2 with TRBJ2-5; 10 nucleotides agree with TRBD1. The junction had 8 bases not matched to a gene; V was cut back by 3 bases and J by 7 bases. The CDR3 loop spans 15 amino acids. Per germline, CDR1 SGHAT and CDR2 FQNNGV. CDR3 sequence: CASSFGTGAPGTQYF. Here the CDR3 DNA reads TGTGCCAGCAGCTTTGGGACAGGGGCCCCAGGGACCCAGTACTTC.